These 13 T cell receptor beta chains originate from one sample sequenced in a study of low-dose radiotherapy and immunotherapy resistance in tumors. With TRAV- and TRBV-specific primers, first-strand cDNA was made, covering the alpha and beta chains. The authors amplified TCRs for roughly 20 PCR cycles with a constant-region primer and a V-primer adapter. One entry per CDR3 protein, called by TCRdb with MiXCR from the reads. Of tens of thousands of distinct CDR3 sequences listed, around 17% were seen once; the top ten hold 2.8%. The time point denotes: before trial treatment. Sequencing was performed on PBMCs, taken before treatment. The source is a male donor with prostate cancer.

This clonotype was found many times. This chain connects TRBV3-1 to TRBJ2-3; TRBD2 might be the D (6 bases). The CDR3 has 17 residues. Trimming cost V 4 bases and J 5 bases, with 22 bases left between them. Germline-derived CDR1 and CDR2 are LGHDT and YNNKEL (reference sequence). CDR3 sequence reads: CASSPPAHGTERDTQYF. CDR3 sequence (DNA): TGTGCCAGCAGCCCGCCGGCCCATGGGACTGAAAGAGATACGCAGTATTTT.

This clonotype occurred many times. CDR3 nucleotides: TGCAGTGCTTCGGCGGCGGCTACTGGGGCCAACGTCCTGACTTTC. This translates into CSASAAATGANVLTF. This chain connects TRBV20-1 to TRBJ2-6; D is undetermined. Looked up from germline, CDR1 is DFQATT and CDR2 is SNEGSKA (reference sequence). The CDR3 covers 15 residues. The V and J ends lost 5 bases and 2 bases respectively, with 13 bases between them.

This clonotype was recorded many times. The chain couples TRBV29-1 to TRBJ2-5; D unclear. This CDR3 is built from 14 residues. Germline assignment: CDR1 SQVTM and CDR2 ANQGSEA. Between the trimmed V and J ends, which lost 5 bases and 4 bases, there was a span of 17 bases. DNA of the CDR3: TGCAGCGTTTCTGCTCCCTCCACACGAGAGACCCAGTACTTC. It specifies CSVSAPSTRETQYF.

With respect to this clonotype: The limits of the CDR3 on the DNA are not certain, so only TCRdb's listed CDR3 is given. The V and J genes are TRBV2 and TRBJ2-2; the DNA was not compared with TRBD1, the D call given in the table. The CDR3 extends over 13 residues, inclusive of both ends. Germline assignment: CDR1 SNHLY and CDR2 FYNNEI. This CDR3 is CASSDRGGELFFF.

The table lists this clonotype with many counts. CDR3 region: CASSKVDRGSTIYF. The CDR3, as DNA: TGTGCCAGCAGCAAAGTGGACAGGGGTAGCACCATATATTTT. The J gene is TRBJ1-3, the V gene TRBV21-1; the D call of TRBD1 is as the table states it, not checked on the DNA. TRBV21-1 is given as a pseudogene. The CDR3 consists of 14 residues.

The table lists this clonotype with many counts. The rearrangement uses TRBV20-1 and TRBJ2-2; D is ambiguous. CDR3 length: 16 amino acids. The germline gives CDR1 DFQATT, CDR2 SNEGSKA (reference sequence). Trimming pared 0 bases from V and 5 bases from J, leaving 16 bases between. The CDR3 protein is CSARDPGPVRTGELFF. The CDR3 region has the DNA TGCAGTGCTAGAGATCCCGGCCCCGTCCGGACCGGGGAGCTGTTTTTT.

The table lists this clonotype with many counts. The chain couples TRBV4-2 to TRBJ2-1; D possibly corresponds to TRBD1 (7 bases). Germline assignment: CDR1 LGHNA and CDR2 YNFKEQ. The CDR3 sequence is 18 residues long. V lost 0 bases, J lost 5 bases, and 20 bases lay in between. The CDR3 region has the DNA TGTGCCAGCAGCCAAGATTCGGCGCAGGGGGGTTTGGACAATGAGCAGTTCTTC. The encoded protein is CASSQDSAQGGLDNEQFF.

There are many counts of this clonotype. The J gene is TRBJ2-7, the V gene TRBV12-3 or TRBV12-4; no reliable D call. The V end lost 2 bases, the J end lost 6 bases, and 14 bases lay between the germline ends. The CDR3 consists of 14 residues. The CDR3 bases are TGTGCCAGCAGTTTATGGCGACAAGGTATCGAGCAGTACTTC. Its translation: CASSLWRQGIEQYF.

The sample holds many counts of this clonotype. The V gene is TRBV7-6, the J gene TRBJ2-2; D ambiguous. CDR3 length equals 14 residues. The V end lost 3 bases, the J end lost 1 base, and 6 bases lay between the germline ends. Germline CDR1 SGHVS, CDR2 FNYEAQ. The CDR3 nucleotides read TGTGCCAGCAGCTTCGGGCTGAACACCGGGGAGCTGTTTTTT. It translates to CASSFGLNTGELFF.

This clonotype showed up many times. The V call is TRBV10-2, the J call TRBJ2-3, with 11 bases matching TRBD2. V was clipped by 5 bases and J by 3 bases; unmatched bases: 7. The CDR3 totals 16 residues. Germline CDR1 and CDR2: WSHSY and SAAADI. The CDR3 reads CASSSPTSGATDTQYF. CDR3 nucleotides: TGCGCCAGCAGTTCCCCGACTAGCGGGGCGACAGATACGCAGTATTTT.

This clonotype was found many times. The genes are TRBV19 and TRBJ2-7; D is undetermined. Trimming removed 2 bases from V and 4 bases from J, with 15 bases in between. Germline V CDR1 and CDR2: LNHDA, SQIVND (reference sequence). The CDR3 spans 15 residues. For the CDR3, the DNA is TGTGCCAGTAGTATACTGTGGGCCGGTCCGTACGAGCAGTACTTC. Protein: CASSILWAGPYEQYF.

Many counts were recorded for this clonotype. The chain recombines TRBV19 with TRBJ2-1, with a possible D match to TRBD2 (5 bases). V dropped 4 bases and J dropped 1 base, with 14 bases sitting between them. Per the germline V gene, CDR1 is LNHDA and CDR2 is SQIVND (reference sequence). The CDR3 contains 16 residues. In nucleotides, the CDR3 is TGTGCCAGTAGTACCGCCACTAGTCCGTCCTACAATGAGCAGTTCTTC. This gives the protein CASSTATSPSYNEQFF.

The genes are TRBV13 and TRBJ1-1; D gene uncertain. The germline V gene encodes CDR1 PRHDT and CDR2 FYEKMQ (reference sequence). CDR3 length: 13 amino acids. Trimming took 6 bases from V and 4 from J, leaving 12 bases between them. The CDR3 DNA sequence: TGTGCCAGCAGTGAAGCCCCGACCACTGAAGCTTTCTTT. Amino acids: CASSEAPTTEAFF.